These 17 T cell receptor beta chains originate from one sample sequenced in a study of shared clonotypes between healthy human individuals. Libraries were prepared by immunoSEQ multiplex PCR; TCRdb keeps only in-frame clonotypes and omits some of them. The sample has about 510,000 clones; 90% to 96% are singletons. The material sequenced was naive CD4+ T cells sorted from blood. Noted subset: CD45RA+ positively selected. These receptors all stem from a woman between 25 and 40 years old in good health.

Turning to this clone: The sample carries other DNA sequences with the same CDR3. V usage is TRBV28 and J usage is TRBJ2-7; D unclear. Trimming took off 4 bases at V and 2 bases at J, with 3 bases between the two ends. The CDR3 sequence is 11 residues long. The germline CDR1 and CDR2 sequences are MDHEN and SYDVKM. CDR3 in amino acids: CASSSTYEQYF. The DNA of the CDR3 is TGTGCCAGCAGTTCAACCTACGAGCAGTACTTC.

This sequence joins TRBV2 and TRBJ1-1; unclear D gene. Germline V lookup: CDR1 SNHLY, CDR2 FYNNEI. V gave up 5 bases and J gave up 0 bases, with 13 bases separating them. The CDR3 consists of 15 residues. The CDR3 region has the DNA TGTGCCAGCAGTACCCCGGGAAGTATGAACACTGAAGCTTTCTTT. The encoded protein is CASSTPGSMNTEAFF.

This clone was detected once. V and J are TRBV5-4 and TRBJ2-4; D could derive from TRBD1 or TRBD2 (6 bases each). The germline V gene encodes CDR1 SGHNT and CDR2 YYREEE (reference sequence). Trimming pared 0 bases from V and 6 bases from J, leaving 10 bases between. The CDR3 totals 14 residues. As DNA, the CDR3 is TGTGCCAGCAGCTTGGACGGGGGCGGAAACATTCAGTACTTC. This encodes CASSLDGGGNIQYF.

This chain joins TRBV28 and TRBJ1-5, with 8 bases aligning to TRBD1. Germline trimming cut 2 bases from V and 4 bases from J; bases unmatched to any gene: 10. CDR1 and CDR2 from the germline V gene are MDHEN and SYDVKM. The CDR3 has 17 amino acids. The CDR3 DNA is TGTGCCAGCAGTTTAAGTAAGGGGCGGACAGGGAATCAGCCCCAGCATTTT. Its protein is CASSLSKGRTGNQPQHF.

V gene TRBV5-1 combines with J gene TRBJ1-5; 7 bases agree with TRBD1. V was clipped by 0 bases and J by 0 bases; unmatched bases: 6. The germline V gene encodes CDR1 SGHRS and CDR2 YFSETQ. This CDR3 contains 17 residues. CDR3 residues: CASSLGQGDGSNQPQHF. The CDR3 region has the DNA TGCGCCAGCAGCTTGGGACAGGGCGACGGTAGCAATCAGCCCCAGCATTTT.

The CDR3 sequence: CASSYSLDRVSYEQYF. CDR3 nucleotide sequence: TGTGCCAGCAGTTACTCGCTGGACAGGGTCTCCTACGAGCAGTACTTC. V usage is TRBV6-5 and J usage is TRBJ2-7; 8 bases align to TRBD1. Germline CDR1 reads MNHEY; CDR2 reads SVGAGI. Losses at the gene ends were 0 bases for V and 0 bases for J; bases not matched to a gene: 4. The CDR3 is made up of 16 amino acids.

This chain links TRBV10-1 with TRBJ2-7; D tentatively reads TRBD1 or TRBD2 (5 bases each). Germline CDR1 WNHNN, CDR2 SYGVQD (reference sequence). CDR3 length: 13 amino acids. V lost 6 bases and J lost 3, with 12 bases in between. This chain's CDR3 is CASSPGTIYEQYF. DNA of the CDR3: TGCGCCAGCAGCCCAGGGACCATCTACGAGCAGTACTTC.

The V call is TRBV19, the J call TRBJ2-7; TRBD1 agrees at 9 bases. The length of the CDR3 is 16 residues. Germline CDR1 is LNHDA and CDR2 is SQIVND (reference sequence). V lost 3 bases to trimming and J lost 1 base; unmatched junction nucleotides: 7. CDR3 protein: CASSIGTGRRSYEQYF. The DNA of the CDR3 is TGTGCCAGTAGTATCGGGACAGGGAGGAGGTCCTACGAGCAGTACTTC.

This clone was recorded only once. The chain employs TRBV9 and TRBJ2-1, with 13 bases matching TRBD2. The ends lost 1 base at V and 0 bases at J; junction bases unmatched: 13. Germline CDR1 reads SGDLS; CDR2 reads YYNGEE. The CDR3 extends over 21 amino acids. The CDR3 spells CASSVNPGLAGVRSSYNEQFF. As DNA, the CDR3 is TGTGCCAGCAGCGTAAACCCTGGACTAGCGGGAGTACGAAGCTCCTACAATGAGCAGTTCTTC.

The chain has TRBV7-2 and TRBJ2-5, with 9 bases lining up with TRBD2. The DNA end lines up better with TRBJ2-7; the J call may be wrong. The CDR3 runs 17 residues. Per the germline V gene, CDR1 is SGHTA and CDR2 is FQGNSA. The CDR3: CASSLDLGLAGTYEQYF. As DNA, the CDR3 is TGTGCCAGCAGCTTGGACCTCGGGCTAGCGGGGACCTACGAGCAGTACTTC.

The rearrangement uses TRBV11-3 and TRBJ2-2; 14 nucleotides align to TRBD2. Germline CDR1 is SGHNT and CDR2 is YENEEA. The CDR3 totals 17 residues. The junction had 7 bases not matched to a gene; V was cut back by 4 bases and J by 6 bases. CDR3 DNA sequence: TGTGCCAGCAGCTCAGGACTAGCGGGAGGAGGGTCCGGGGAGCTGTTTTTT. It yields the protein CASSSGLAGGGSGELFF.

The V call is TRBV28, the J call TRBJ2-1; tentatively, D is TRBD2 (5 bases). The V gene's germline CDR1 is MDHEN and CDR2 SYDVKM. This CDR3 comprises 15 residues. The ends were cut back, 6 bases at V and 2 bases at J, with 14 bases in the middle. This chain's CDR3 is CASSLSGITYNEQFF. The CDR3 DNA reads as TGTGCCAGCAGCCTTTCGGGGATTACCTACAATGAGCAGTTCTTC.

Of note for this clone: In the same sample, other DNA sequences code for this CDR3. The chain couples TRBV18 to TRBJ1-1; D remains unclear. The CDR3 covers 14 residues. The germline gives CDR1 KGHSH, CDR2 LQKENI. Between the trimmed V and J ends, which lost 2 bases and 0 bases, there was a span of 7 bases. CDR3: CASSPTGLNTEAFF. The CDR3 region has the DNA TGTGCCAGCTCACCAACGGGATTGAACACTGAAGCTTTCTTT.

V usage is TRBV6-5 and J usage is TRBJ2-1; TRBD2 might be the D (5 bases). Germline-derived CDR1 and CDR2 are MNHEY and SVGAGI. CDR3 length equals 16 residues. The V end was cut by 0 bases, the J end by 1 base, with 10 bases between. CDR3 in DNA: TGTGCCAGCAGTTACTCGGTCCAGCGGTCCTACAATGAGCAGTTCTTC. This sequence encodes CASSYSVQRSYNEQFF.

The rearrangement links TRBV28 to TRBJ2-5; 10 bases are shared with TRBD2. The J call may not be correct, given that the DNA end is closer to TRBJ2-7. CDR3 length equals 19 residues. The germline V gene encodes CDR1 MDHEN and CDR2 SYDVKM. CDR3 region: CASSLRAGQEGLANYEQYF. As DNA, the CDR3 is TGTGCCAGCAGTTTAAGGGCTGGGCAGGAGGGACTAGCGAACTACGAGCAGTACTTC.

V gene TRBV18 combines with J gene TRBJ2-5; TRBD2 is a possible D gene (6 bases). V was shortened by 3 bases and J by 0 bases, with 11 bases between the two germline ends. The CDR3 runs 15 residues. Germline CDR1 KGHSH, CDR2 LQKENI. The CDR3 here is CASSPRGGDQETQYF. The DNA of the CDR3 is TGTGCCAGCTCACCCCGTGGAGGGGACCAAGAGACCCAGTACTTC.

The V and J genes are TRBV7-8 and TRBJ2-2, with TRBD2 matching over 7 bases. J was trimmed by 6 bases and V by 2 bases; bases with no gene match: 6. The V gene's germline CDR1 is SGHVS and CDR2 FQNEAQ. The CDR3 extends over 15 amino acids. CDR3 bases: TGTGCCAGCAGCTTACGACTAGCTAGCGCCGGGGAGCTGTTTTTT. Amino acids: CASSLRLASAGELFF.